The present T cell receptor (beta chain) was sequenced within a study of siplizumab effects on memory and regulatory T cells. The study's findings and limits: Sequences below about 10^-5 frequency were poorly captured, and few alloreactive clones mapped to unstimulated subsets. The alloresponse seemed to draw substantially on naive T cells, which appeared more diverse than memory cells.

A word on this clone: The antigen is undetermined.

Trimming took 5 bases from V and 6 from J, leaving 17 bases between them. Germline CDR1 SNHLY, CDR2 FYNNEI. The CDR3 is 14 residues long. Assaying covered approximately 10^5 TCR templates per sample. Assay: immunoSEQ multiplex PCR; the TCRdb copy retains only in-frame clones and omits some. The sample carries more than 75,000 clones, under 95% recorded once. The receptor was isolated from a human donor in good health. This chain connects TRBV2 to TRBJ2-7; D is possibly TRBD1 or TRBD2 (6 bases each). Source material: CD8+ T cells sorted from blood. CDR3 protein: CASSPYGGSGEQYF. The CDR3 DNA follows: TGTGCCAGCAGTCCCTACGGGGGCTCGGGCGAGCAGTACTTC.